This T cell receptor beta chain stems from a study of blood T cell repertoires in COVID-19. The overall study: Samples taken during acute and convalescent COVID-19 were collected in the United States, Italy and Spain.

Only in-frame clones appear in the TCRdb table, and some are missing; sequencing was by immunoSEQ multiplex PCR. The table records about 95,000 clones, roughly 76% of them present only once. This CDR3 is built from 15 residues. V dropped 5 bases and J dropped 3; count of bases not matched to a gene: 6. The V gene's germline CDR1 is MNHEY and CDR2 SMNVEV (reference sequence). Sequences were obtained from peripheral blood. This chain uses TRBV27 with TRBJ1-4, with TRBD1 matching over 7 bases. This sequence was found in a man older than 75 with COVID-19, enrolled during active disease. CDR3 nucleotide sequence: TGTGCCAGCAGTCAGCGACAGGGACCTAATGAAAAACTGTTTTTT. Translated, it gives CASSQRQGPNEKLFF.